This is a list of T cell receptor beta chains from one sample in a study of CD8 T cells in Susac syndrome. TCRdb re-called the immunoSEQ multiplex PCR reads through MiXCR, storing one row per CDR3 protein. The repertoire holds some 160,000 distinct CDR3 sequences, with about 94% as singletons. The sample taken for sequencing was CD4+ T cells from PBMCs. These receptors all come from a human donor with Susac syndrome. CDR3s include the opening cysteine and the closing phenylalanine or tryptophan. A D gene is named only where the DNA matches it firmly. The size field is filled for only some rows; it gives once, few, many or a size class.

j_gene: TRBJ2-2; v_gene: TRBV6-4; abundance: .; d_gene: .; CDR3aa: CASSDSSAPGELFF; CDR3nt: TGTGCCAGCAGTGACTCTTCTGCCCCCGGGGAGCTGTTTTTT
j_gene: TRBJ1-2; v_gene: TRBV4-1; abundance: .; d_gene: TRBD1; CDR3aa: CASSLVGDSFYGYTF; CDR3nt: TGCGCCAGCAGCCTCGTGGGGGACAGTTTTTATGGCTACACCTTC
j_gene: TRBJ1-5; v_gene: TRBV6-5; abundance: once; d_gene: .; CDR3aa: CASRGLAIPNQPQHF; CDR3nt: TGTGCCAGCCGAGGTCTTGCAATCCCAAATCAGCCCCAGCATTTT
j_gene: TRBJ2-1; v_gene: TRBV29-1; abundance: once; d_gene: TRBD2; CDR3aa: CSARRETDNEQFF; CDR3nt: TGCAGCGCGCGGCGGGAGACTGACAATGAGCAGTTCTTC
j_gene: TRBJ1-5; v_gene: TRBV4-1; abundance: .; d_gene: .; CDR3aa: CASSQNGDDANNQPQHF; CDR3nt: TGCGCCAGCAGCCAAAATGGTGACGACGCAAACAATCAGCCCCAGCATTTT
j_gene: TRBJ2-1; v_gene: TRBV20-1; abundance: .; d_gene: TRBD2; CDR3aa: CSAFLAGGGEQFF; CDR3nt: TGCAGTGCTTTTCTAGCGGGAGGCGGTGAGCAGTTCTTC
j_gene: TRBJ1-1; v_gene: TRBV4-1; abundance: .; d_gene: .; CDR3aa: CASQRGGSTEAFF; CDR3nt: TGCGCCAGCCAACGCGGAGGTAGCACTGAAGCTTTCTTT
j_gene: TRBJ2-7; v_gene: TRBV6-5; abundance: .; d_gene: TRBD1; CDR3aa: CASSSDRGEQYF; CDR3nt: TGTGCCAGCAGTTCAGACAGGGGAGAGCAGTACTTC
j_gene: TRBJ2-7; v_gene: TRBV3-1; abundance: .; d_gene: .; CDR3aa: CASSQGLGNEQYF; CDR3nt: TGTGCCAGCAGCCAAGGATTAGGGAACGAGCAGTACTTC
j_gene: TRBJ2-1; v_gene: TRBV7-2; abundance: once; d_gene: .; CDR3aa: CASSVRGGHTDEQFF; CDR3nt: TGTGCCAGCAGCGTTAGGGGGGGGCATACGGATGAGCAGTTCTTC
j_gene: TRBJ2-3; v_gene: TRBV25-1; abundance: .; d_gene: .; CDR3aa: CASSEWSTDTQYF; CDR3nt: TGTGCCAGCAGTGAGTGGTCCACAGATACGCAGTATTTT
j_gene: TRBJ2-2; v_gene: TRBV29-1; abundance: .; d_gene: .; CDR3aa: CSVGGGMDTGELFF; CDR3nt: TGCAGCGTTGGCGGAGGCATGGACACCGGGGAGCTGTTTTTT
j_gene: TRBJ2-1; v_gene: TRBV29-1; abundance: .; d_gene: .; CDR3aa: CSVEPPAKVNEQFF; CDR3nt: TGCAGCGTTGAGCCACCCGCAAAAGTCAATGAGCAGTTCTTC
j_gene: TRBJ2-1; v_gene: TRBV20-1; abundance: .; d_gene: .; CDR3aa: CSARSRDSGPYNEQFF; CDR3nt: TGCAGTGCTAGGTCCCGGGACTCGGGGCCCTACAATGAGCAGTTCTTC
j_gene: TRBJ2-5; v_gene: TRBV4-1; abundance: .; d_gene: TRBD1; CDR3aa: CASSSHGTGEETQYF; CDR3nt: TGCGCCAGCAGCTCGCACGGGACAGGAGAGGAGACCCAGTACTTC
j_gene: TRBJ1-1; v_gene: TRBV12-5; abundance: .; d_gene: .; CDR3aa: CASGLAHPNTEAFF; CDR3nt: TGTGCTAGTGGTTTGGCCCATCCGAACACTGAAGCTTTCTTT
j_gene: TRBJ2-1; v_gene: TRBV18; abundance: .; d_gene: .; CDR3aa: CASSPWGESNEQFF; CDR3nt: TGTGCCAGCTCCCCCTGGGGGGAATCGAATGAGCAGTTCTTC
j_gene: TRBJ2-3; v_gene: TRBV10-3; abundance: .; d_gene: .; CDR3aa: CAIMGETRAQYF; CDR3nt: TGTGCCATCATGGGGGAGACTAGGGCGCAGTATTTT
j_gene: TRBJ2-2; v_gene: TRBV5-4; abundance: .; d_gene: TRBD1; CDR3aa: CASSLGRSGGRTGELFF; CDR3nt: TGTGCCAGCAGCTTGGGAAGATCAGGGGGCCGCACCGGGGAGCTGTTTTTT
j_gene: TRBJ2-3; v_gene: TRBV29-1; abundance: .; d_gene: .; CDR3aa: CSVSGGSTRDTQYF; CDR3nt: TGCAGCGTTTCTGGGGGATCGACCCGCGATACGCAGTATTTT
j_gene: TRBJ2-6; v_gene: TRBV5-1; abundance: .; d_gene: .; CDR3aa: CASSTSGANVLTF; CDR3nt: TGCGCCAGCTCAACCTCTGGGGCCAACGTCCTGACTTTC
j_gene: TRBJ1-1; v_gene: TRBV15; abundance: .; d_gene: TRBD1; CDR3aa: CATSPEGQLNTEAFF; CDR3nt: TGTGCCACCAGCCCCGAGGGACAGTTGAACACTGAAGCTTTCTTT
j_gene: TRBJ2-3; v_gene: TRBV15; abundance: .; d_gene: .; CDR3aa: CATSRDLAGDTQYF; CDR3nt: TGTGCCACCAGCAGGGATCTAGCCGGTGATACGCAGTATTTT